One sample yielded the 2 T cell receptor beta chains listed below, sequenced in a study of T cell responses to AZD1222 COVID-19 vaccine. Assay: immunoSEQ multiplex PCR; the TCRdb copy retains only in-frame clones and omits some. The sample has about 84,000 clones; roughly 89% are singletons. Sequencing used peripheral blood, obtained 28 days after the second AZD1222 dose. These receptors originate from an adult who received the AZD1222 COVID-19 vaccine.

The chain carries TRBV4-1 and TRBJ2-7, with TRBD2 matching over 11 bases. The V gene's germline CDR1 is MGHRA and CDR2 YSYEKL. The CDR3 is made up of 15 amino acids. V shed 4 bases, J shed 2 bases, and the junction held 4 bases outside the gene matches. The CDR3 sequence: CASSPGTSGTYEQYF. The CDR3 DNA sequence: TGCGCCAGCAGCCCCGGGACTAGCGGAACCTACGAGCAGTACTTC.

The chain is built from TRBV5-8 and TRBJ2-7; 8 nucleotides match TRBD2. CDR3 length: 14 amino acids. Germline V CDR1 and CDR2: SGHTS, YDEGEE. The junction had 7 bases not matched to a gene; V was cut back by 0 bases and J by 8 bases. The CDR3 spells CASSLGQRGIKQYF. The CDR3 bases are TGTGCCAGCAGCTTGGGTCAGCGGGGGATAAAGCAGTACTTC.